A selection of T cell receptor beta chains follows, all from one sample in a study of blood T cell repertoires in COVID-19. Data came from immunoSEQ multiplex PCR; TCRdb stores just in-frame clones and leaves some out. The sample lists 200,000 or so clones, roughly nine tenths seen once, with 2% to 2.5% in the top ten. Sequencing was performed on PBMCs or T cells enriched from blood (not recorded which). The source is a woman aged 40 to 50 with acute COVID-19. CDR3s include the opening cysteine and the closing phenylalanine or tryptophan. The D gene is left open where the match is weak. Expanded clones are given a class, and other clones once, few, many or no size at all.

DNA: TGCGCCAGCAGCCCCGGGACAGGGGTTTCCCACGAGCAGTACTTC; CDR3: CASSPGTGVSHEQYF; J: TRBJ2-7; size: -; V: TRBV5-1; D: TRBD1
DNA: TGTGCCATCATGGGGGCGACTAGCGGGCCGAGGGGAACCGGGGAGCTGTTTTTT; CDR3: CAIMGATSGPRGTGELFF; J: TRBJ2-2; size: -; V: TRBV10-3; D: TRBD2
DNA: TGTGCCAGCAGCTTGGGGGCAGAGAGTCAGCCCCAGCATTTT; CDR3: CASSLGAESQPQHF; J: TRBJ1-5; size: -; V: TRBV5-6; D: -
DNA: TGTGCCAGCAGCTTGGATCTAGCGGGAGTAGGGGAGACCCAGTACTTC; CDR3: CASSLDLAGVGETQYF; J: TRBJ2-5; size: -; V: TRBV7-9; D: TRBD2
DNA: TGTGCCAGCAGTCCTGGGCGGGGCGCGCGGAACACTGAAGCTTTCTTT; CDR3: CASSPGRGARNTEAFF; J: TRBJ1-1; size: -; V: TRBV27; D: -
DNA: TGTGCCAGCAGCCGACAGATGAACACTGAAGCTTTCTTT; CDR3: CASSRQMNTEAFF; J: TRBJ1-1; size: -; V: TRBV2; D: -
DNA: TGTGCCAGCAGCAGCGGGGCGGGAGTTGAGCAGTTCTTC; CDR3: CASSSGAGVEQFF; J: TRBJ2-1; size: -; V: TRBV7-3; D: TRBD2
DNA: TGTGCCAGCAGCTCGACAGGGGCGAACACCGGGGAGCTGTTTTTT; CDR3: CASSSTGANTGELFF; J: TRBJ2-2; size: -; V: TRBV9; D: TRBD1
DNA: TGTGCCAGCAGCTGGACTAGCGGGGCTTCAGATACGCAGTATTTT; CDR3: CASSWTSGASDTQYF; J: TRBJ2-3; size: -; V: TRBV7-9; D: TRBD2
DNA: TGTGCTAGTAGACTAGCGGGCTACTACAATGAGCAGTTCTTC; CDR3: CASRLAGYYNEQFF; J: TRBJ2-1; size: once; V: TRBV12-5; D: TRBD2
DNA: TGTGCCACCAGCAGAGACGTCGAGTCACCCCTCCACTTT; CDR3: CATSRDVESPLHF; J: TRBJ1-6; size: once; V: TRBV15; D: -
DNA: TGTGCCAGTAGTATCGGACAGGCGCCAAGACAGCCCCAGCATTTT; CDR3: CASSIGQAPRQPQHF; J: TRBJ1-5; size: few; V: TRBV19; D: TRBD1
DNA: TGTGCCAGTAGTATGGACGACAGTAGCAATCAGCCCCAGCATTTT; CDR3: CASSMDDSSNQPQHF; J: TRBJ1-5; size: -; V: TRBV19; D: -
DNA: TGTGCCAGCAGTACCACAGGGCTGAACGTCCAAGAGACCCAGTACTTC; CDR3: CASSTTGLNVQETQYF; J: TRBJ2-5; size: -; V: TRBV2; D: -
DNA: TGCAGCGTTGAGGGACAGGGGATAGAAGAGACCCAGTACTTC; CDR3: CSVEGQGIEETQYF; J: TRBJ2-5; size: few; V: TRBV29-1; D: TRBD1
DNA: TGCAGCGTTGAAGAGGGGTCAGGGGGAACTGAAGCTTTCTTT; CDR3: CSVEEGSGGTEAFF; J: TRBJ1-1; size: -; V: TRBV29-1; D: TRBD1
DNA: TGTGCCAGCAGCCAAAGGACAGGGGCGGATGGCTACACCTTC; CDR3: CASSQRTGADGYTF; J: TRBJ1-2; size: -; V: TRBV4-2; D: TRBD1
DNA: TGTGCCAGTAGTATGGGCATGCCGGTGGGTCAGCCCCAGCATTTT; CDR3: CASSMGMPVGQPQHF; J: TRBJ1-5; size: -; V: TRBV19; D: -
DNA: TGCAGCGTTGAAGCCCGTGACAGGGTACAGACCCAGTACTTC; CDR3: CSVEARDRVQTQYF; J: TRBJ2-5; size: -; V: TRBV29-1; D: TRBD1
DNA: TGTGCCAGCAGCCAAAACCCTACACAGGGGGCGCTTCAAGAGACCCAGTACTTC; CDR3: CASSQNPTQGALQETQYF; J: TRBJ2-5; size: -; V: TRBV4-2; D: TRBD1
DNA: TGTGCCAGCAGTCCACCCCGGTCCAGGGGTGTTTACTCAAACACAGATACGCAGTATTTT; CDR3: CASSPPRSRGVYSNTDTQYF; J: TRBJ2-3; size: -; V: TRBV27; D: -
DNA: TGTGCCAGCAGGCCACCCCGACAGGGAAGCACTGAAGCTTTCTTT; CDR3: CASRPPRQGSTEAFF; J: TRBJ1-1; size: -; V: TRBV28; D: TRBD1
DNA: TGTGCCAGCAGCTTTCAGGGCAGGGGCCCAAAATCGGGGCTGTTTTTT; CDR3: CASSFQGRGPKSGLFF; J: TRBJ2-2; size: -; V: TRBV5-4; D: -
DNA: TGCGCCAGCAGCTTGGAACAGGGGGCCTATAATTCACCCCTCCACTTT; CDR3: CASSLEQGAYNSPLHF; J: TRBJ1-6; size: -; V: TRBV5-1; D: TRBD1
DNA: TGTGCCAGCTCACCACTGAGGACACAGATAACGAGAGAGACCCAGTACTTC; CDR3: CASSPLRTQITRETQYF; J: TRBJ2-5; size: -; V: TRBV18; D: -
DNA: TGTGCCTGGAGAGGACAGGGGGGCTACTATGGCTACACCTTC; CDR3: CAWRGQGGYYGYTF; J: TRBJ1-2; size: -; V: TRBV30; D: TRBD1
DNA: TGTGCCAGCAGCCGAGCCCTTAATTCACCCCTCCACTTT; CDR3: CASSRALNSPLHF; J: TRBJ1-6; size: few; V: TRBV5-6; D: -
DNA: TGTGCCTGGGCCCCCACTCACCGGGAGTCCTACGAGCAGTACTTC; CDR3: CAWAPTHRESYEQYF; J: TRBJ2-7; size: once; V: TRBV30; D: -
DNA: TGTGCCAGCAGTTTTGTAGCACAACAAGAGACCCAGTACTTC; CDR3: CASSFVAQQETQYF; J: TRBJ2-5; size: -; V: TRBV28; D: -
DNA: TGTGCCAGCAGTACCAGAGGTAGGGGCGATGAGCAGTTCTTC; CDR3: CASSTRGRGDEQFF; J: TRBJ2-1; size: -; V: TRBV28; D: -
DNA: TGTGCCAGCAGCTGGACAGGGGCAGCAGATACGCAGTATTTT; CDR3: CASSWTGAADTQYF; J: TRBJ2-3; size: -; V: TRBV2; D: TRBD1
DNA: TGCGCCAGCAGCCCCGACTCAGGGTCCTACGAGCAGTACTTC; CDR3: CASSPDSGSYEQYF; J: TRBJ2-7; size: few; V: TRBV5-1; D: -
DNA: TGTGCCACCAGTGACGGAGTCGACGAGCAGTACTTC; CDR3: CATSDGVDEQYF; J: TRBJ2-7; size: -; V: TRBV24-1; D: -
DNA: TGTGCCAGCAGTAAACCCGGGACAGGGGTAGGTCAGCCCCAGCATTTT; CDR3: CASSKPGTGVGQPQHF; J: TRBJ1-5; size: -; V: TRBV28; D: TRBD1
DNA: TGTGCCAGCAGTGAAGCAAGACAGGTCGGGTTCAACAATGAGCAGTTCTTC; CDR3: CASSEARQVGFNNEQFF; J: TRBJ2-1; size: -; V: TRBV2; D: -